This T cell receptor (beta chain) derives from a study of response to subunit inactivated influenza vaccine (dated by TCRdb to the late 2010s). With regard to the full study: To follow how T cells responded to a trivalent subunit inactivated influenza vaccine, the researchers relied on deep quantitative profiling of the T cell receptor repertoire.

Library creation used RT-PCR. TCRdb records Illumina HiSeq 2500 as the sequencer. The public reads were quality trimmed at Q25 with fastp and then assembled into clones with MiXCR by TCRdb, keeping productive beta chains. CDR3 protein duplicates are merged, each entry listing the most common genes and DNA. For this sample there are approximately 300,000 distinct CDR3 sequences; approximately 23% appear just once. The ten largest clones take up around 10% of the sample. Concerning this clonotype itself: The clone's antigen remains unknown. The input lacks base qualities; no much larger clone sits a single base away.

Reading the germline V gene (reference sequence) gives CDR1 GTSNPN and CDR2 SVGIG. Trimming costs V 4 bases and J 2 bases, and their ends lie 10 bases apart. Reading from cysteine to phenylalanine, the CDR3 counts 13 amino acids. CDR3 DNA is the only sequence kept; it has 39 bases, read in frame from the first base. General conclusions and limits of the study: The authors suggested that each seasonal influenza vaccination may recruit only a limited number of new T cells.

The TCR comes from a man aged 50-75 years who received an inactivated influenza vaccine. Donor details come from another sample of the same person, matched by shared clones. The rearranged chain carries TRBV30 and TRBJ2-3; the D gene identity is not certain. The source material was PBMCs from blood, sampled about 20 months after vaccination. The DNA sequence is TGTGCCTGGACTCGGCTATTCACAGATACGCAGTATTTT. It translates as CAWTRLFTDTQYF.